Following are 22 T cell receptor beta chains from one sample sequenced in a study of blood T cell repertoires in COVID-19. Measured with immunoSEQ multiplex PCR; TCRdb has only the in-frame clones, and not every one. The sample lists hundreds of thousands of clones, just under 85% occurring once. Sequenced input: peripheral blood. All receptors derive from a woman aged 50 to 60 with active or convalescent COVID-19.

V usage is TRBV19 and J usage is TRBJ2-1; 14 bases are a match to TRBD2. Unmatched junction bases numbered 12, after V lost 8 bases and J lost 9 bases. Looked up from germline, CDR1 is LNHDA and CDR2 is SQIVND (reference sequence). This CDR3 has 16 amino acids. Here the CDR3 reads CASPPPGLAGVSEQFF. CDR3 nucleotides: TGTGCCAGTCCCCCCCCGGGACTAGCGGGAGTAAGTGAGCAGTTCTTC.

The V gene is TRBV10-3, the J gene TRBJ2-1; D ambiguous. V gave up 6 bases and J gave up 4 bases, with 10 bases separating them. CDR1 and CDR2 (germline): ENHRY, SYGVKD. CDR3 length: 13 amino acids. As DNA, the CDR3 is TGTGCCATCAGGGAAGGAGTTTACAATGAGCAGTTCTTC. Residues: CAIREGVYNEQFF.

The V and J genes are TRBV5-1 and TRBJ2-5, with TRBD2 matching 9 bases. V was clipped by 3 bases and J by 5 bases; unmatched bases: 14. The CDR3 extends over 17 amino acids. The germline gives CDR1 SGHRS, CDR2 YFSETQ. The CDR3 region is CASSSPRGREGQETQYF. The CDR3 DNA reads as TGCGCCAGCAGCTCGCCGAGGGGGCGGGAGGGCCAGGAGACCCAGTACTTC.

The chain combines TRBV5-1 with TRBJ1-1; 8 bases match TRBD1. Trimming cost V 3 bases and J 4 bases; bases outside gene matches: 5. The CDR3 is 14 amino acids. Germline loops: CDR1 SGHRS, CDR2 YFSETQ. In DNA form, the CDR3 reads TGCGCCAGCAGCTCCAATACAGGGGGCACTGAAGCTTTCTTT. It translates to CASSSNTGGTEAFF.

V and J are TRBV21-1 and TRBJ1-1; the table's D gene call, TRBD1, was not cross checked with the DNA. TRBV21-1 is a listed pseudogene. The CDR3 totals 15 residues. Here the CDR3 DNA reads TGTGCCAGCAGAAGACCGGGACAGACGAACACTGAAGCTTTCTTT. Translation gives CASRRPGQTNTEAFF.

The rearrangement joins TRBV7-9 to TRBJ1-4; possible D gene TRBD1, 5 bases. There are 14 residues in the CDR3. Germline lookup yields CDR1 SEHNR and CDR2 FQNEAQ (reference sequence). Trimming left V 5 bases short and J 4 bases short, with 11 bases between. The CDR3 DNA reads as TGTGCCAGCAGCCTCTTGGGGGGTAATGAAAAACTGTTTTTT. This encodes CASSLLGGNEKLFF.

This chain joins TRBV12-3 or TRBV12-4 and TRBJ2-1, with D possibly being TRBD2 (5 bases). CDR3 length equals 13 residues. V was clipped by 6 bases and J by 5 bases, with 11 bases between them. CDR3 DNA: TGTGCCAGCAGGCACCGGGAAAACAATGAGCAGTTCTTC. Amino acid sequence: CASRHRENNEQFF.

The rearrangement joins TRBV25-1 to TRBJ2-7; 9 bases align to TRBD1. Germline V CDR1 and CDR2: MGHDK, SYGVNS. This CDR3 spans 16 amino acids. Germline trimming cut 3 bases from V and 4 bases from J; bases unmatched to any gene: 10. This CDR3 reads CASSDPAGQGFYEQYF. The CDR3 DNA reads as TGTGCCAGCAGTGACCCTGCGGGACAGGGTTTTTACGAGCAGTACTTC.

The chain carries TRBV5-1 and TRBJ2-1; TRBD2 aligns across 13 bases. The CDR3 sequence is 16 residues long. With 0 bases clipped from V and 8 bases from J, the junction kept 5 bases outside the gene matches. Germline CDR1 reads SGHRS; CDR2 reads YFSETQ. CDR3 region: CASSLGLAGGLHEQFF. Here the CDR3 DNA reads TGCGCCAGCAGCTTGGGACTAGCGGGAGGCCTCCATGAGCAGTTCTTC.

The chain employs TRBV7-9 and TRBJ2-7; perhaps TRBD2 as D (6 bases). CDR3 length: 15 residues. Germline V lookup: CDR1 SEHNR, CDR2 FQNEAQ (reference sequence). The ends were cut back, 1 base at V and 2 bases at J, with 12 bases in the middle. CDR3 sequence: CASSLDGTAPYEQYF. The CDR3 DNA follows: TGTGCCAGCAGCTTAGATGGGACTGCCCCCTACGAGCAGTACTTC.

The CDR3 spells CASSYQGPSTEAFF. In DNA form, the CDR3 reads TGTGCCAGCAGTTATCAGGGCCCTTCCACTGAAGCTTTCTTT. The gene calls are TRBV6-5 and TRBJ1-1; perhaps TRBD1 as D (5 bases). This CDR3 spans 14 amino acids. Trimming removed 3 bases at V and 4 bases at J, with 12 bases between. Germline V gene lookup returns CDR1 MNHEY and CDR2 SVGAGI.

In its sample, this clone was seen a few times. Other DNA sequences in this sample translate to the same CDR3. The rearrangement uses TRBV6-1 and TRBJ2-2; 14 positions match TRBD2. Per the germline V gene, CDR1 is MNHNS and CDR2 is SASEGT. Trimming removed 4 bases from V and 4 bases from J; junction bases left unmatched: 2. The CDR3 is 16 residues long. In nucleotides, the CDR3 is TGTGCCAGCAGTGCGGGACTAGCGGGAGTCACCGGGGAGCTGTTTTTT. This codes for CASSAGLAGVTGELFF.

This clone occurred a few times. This sequence joins TRBV7-9 and TRBJ1-1, with 9 bases matching TRBD1. Looked up from germline, CDR1 is SEHNR and CDR2 is FQNEAQ (reference sequence). V lost 4 bases to trimming and J lost 3 bases; unmatched junction nucleotides: 3. This CDR3 spans 14 amino acids. CDR3 in amino acids: CASSWGQGYTEAFF. In nucleotides, the CDR3 is TGTGCCAGCAGCTGGGGACAGGGATACACTGAAGCTTTCTTT.

The DNA for the CDR3 is TGTGCCAGCAGCTTTTCGGACAGGGTGGCAACTAATGAAAAACTGTTTTTT. Protein sequence: CASSFSDRVATNEKLFF. The chain has TRBV7-9 and TRBJ1-4; 8 nucleotides line up with TRBD1. The CDR3 is made up of 17 amino acids. V gave up 3 bases and J gave up 0 bases; unmatched junction bases: 6. The V gene's germline CDR1 is SEHNR and CDR2 FQNEAQ (reference sequence).

The chain recombines TRBV25-1 with TRBJ1-2; 12 positions agree with TRBD1. V dropped 2 bases and J dropped 7; count of bases not matched to a gene: 8. The CDR3 has 16 residues. The germline V gene has CDR1 MGHDK and CDR2 SYGVNS. The CDR3 DNA reads TGTGCCAGCAGTGAAGTAGAGGGACAGGGGGCGTTTGGCTACACCTTC. Its translation is CASSEVEGQGAFGYTF.

The chain couples TRBV2 to TRBJ1-1; D is unclear. Germline CDR1 SNHLY, CDR2 FYNNEI. Trimming removed 4 bases at V and 1 base at J, with 7 bases between. The CDR3 has 13 amino acids. This CDR3 reads CASSVQWNTEAFF. The CDR3 nucleotides read TGTGCCAGCAGTGTACAGTGGAACACTGAAGCTTTCTTT.

The rearrangement joins TRBV5-1 to TRBJ1-2; D ambiguous. The V gene's germline CDR1 is SGHRS and CDR2 YFSETQ. This CDR3 is built from 14 residues. The V end was cut by 5 bases, the J end by 1 base, with 12 bases between. The CDR3 region is CASSLTEGNYGYTF. The CDR3, as DNA: TGCGCCAGCAGTCTGACGGAGGGTAACTATGGCTACACCTTC.

The chain's CDR3 is CASSFSTGRWYGYTF. The CDR3 region has the DNA TGTGCCAGCAGTTTCTCGACAGGCCGGTGGTATGGCTACACCTTC. J is TRBJ1-2 and V is TRBV6-5; possibly TRBD1 for D (6 bases). Germline CDR1 reads MNHEY; CDR2 reads SVGAGI. The length of the CDR3 is 15 residues. Deletions cut 4 bases from V and 5 bases from J, with 17 bases between.

The chain carries TRBV19 and TRBJ2-2, with D possibly matching TRBD1 (5 bases). CDR1 LNHDA and CDR2 SQIVND come from the germline V gene (reference sequence). The CDR3 spans 15 residues. V was pared by 4 bases and J by 0 bases, with 9 bases between. CDR3 nucleotide sequence: TGTGCCAGTAGTACAACAGGAGCGAACACCGGGGAGCTGTTTTTT. Amino acid sequence: CASSTTGANTGELFF.

CDR3 nucleotide sequence: TGTGCCAGCAGCCACCCCAGGAGGACTAACTATGGCTACACCTTC. This encodes CASSHPRRTNYGYTF. The chain couples TRBV5-4 to TRBJ1-2; no reliable D call. Germline CDR1 SGHNT, CDR2 YYREEE (reference sequence). CDR3 length: 15 amino acids. Trimming shortened V by 4 bases and J by 0 bases, and 13 bases separated the two germline ends.

This clone was recorded many times. J is TRBJ2-2 and V is TRBV12-3 or TRBV12-4; no definite D call. Between the trimmed V and J ends, which lost 4 bases and 3 bases, there was a span of 3 bases. The CDR3 is 12 amino acids. The CDR3 bases are TGTGCCAGCAGTTCAGACACCGGGGAGCTGTTTTTT. Its translation is CASSSDTGELFF.

This clone was detected only once. V usage is TRBV19 and J usage is TRBJ1-5; D is perhaps TRBD1 (6 bases). Trimming removed 9 bases at V and 7 bases at J, with 22 bases between. The germline gives CDR1 LNHDA, CDR2 SQIVND (reference sequence). The CDR3 spans 15 residues. The CDR3 DNA reads TGTGCCAGAATCAGGAAACAGGGTGCGGCGCAGCCCCAGCATTTT. This encodes CARIRKQGAAQPQHF.